The subject of this entry is one TCR beta chain. The antigen remains undetermined. An end of the junction differs from the germline gene, which may be a read error. These data come from a study of long-term antiretroviral therapy in people with HIV. CDR3 length: 14 residues. The germline V gene has CDR1 SSHAT and CDR2 FNYEAQ (reference sequence). This was the immunoSEQ v3.0 assay at survey level. About 35,000-50,000 T-cell genomes per sample were the sequencing target. Produced via immunoSEQ multiplex PCR; TCRdb's table is partial and in-frame only. The table lists about 48,000 clones, 84% of them singletons. Study-wide findings and caveats: Dating from the mid-2000s to the late 2010s, the blood was possibly obtained under older ART regimens. Narrower CDR3 length ranges marked HIV repertoires relative to controls. Clonal expansions arising prior to ART prevailed in the repertoire at every time point.

This TCR was sampled from a woman aged 18-30 years with HIV. The chain joins TRBV7-7 to TRBJ2-5; 8 bases align to TRBD2. The sequencing used unsorted PBMCs, collected 0.8 years after starting antiretroviral therapy. The CDR3 region has the DNA TGTGCTAGCAGCTTAGAGCTAGCGGGAGAGACCCAGTACTTC. The encoded protein is CASSLELAGETQYF.